The rows below give T cell receptor beta chains drawn from one sample of a study of blood T cell repertoires in COVID-19. The table came from immunoSEQ multiplex PCR; TCRdb's copy has only in-frame clones and leaves some out. The sample has approximately 47,000 clones; over 75% are singletons. The sample comprised peripheral blood. The receptors stem from a woman aged 80 or over with COVID-19, enrolled during active disease. Each CDR3 is given with its conserved first and last residue. Each record gives: J gene, D gene, V gene, clone size, CDR3 DNA, CDR3 protein. D genes are given only for firm matches. Clone size is given for some rows only: seen once, a few or many times, or a class if the clone is expanded.

>TRBJ2-3|NA|TRBV5-4|NA
TGTGCCAGCAGCTTGGACCTCCCTAGCGCCTCTAGCACAGATACGCAGTATTTT
CASSLDLPSASSTDTQYF
>TRBJ1-2|TRBD1|TRBV4-1|once
TGCGCCAGCAGCCAAGGCCTGAGGGCAGGGGGCTTCGATGGCTACACCTTC
CASSQGLRAGGFDGYTF
>TRBJ2-4|TRBD2|TRBV27|NA
TGTGCCAGCAGTTTCGGACTAGCGGGAGTTGCAGCCAAAAACATTCAGTACTTC
CASSFGLAGVAAKNIQYF
>TRBJ2-7|NA|TRBV13|NA
TGTGCCAGCAGCTTCCACAGGGAGGAGCAGTACTTC
CASSFHREEQYF
>TRBJ2-2|NA|TRBV9|NA
TGTGCCAGCAGCGGACGGGGGGCACTTGGGGCGCGAAACGGGGAGCTGTTTTTT
CASSGRGALGARNGELFF
>TRBJ1-1|NA|TRBV2|NA
TGTGCCAGCACTAAGCTCCTCACAAGACAACAGGGTCCTGAAGCTTTCTTT
CASTKLLTRQQGPEAFF
>TRBJ1-2|NA|TRBV19|NA
TGTGCCAGTAGTATCTCAGCAGGGAGGGTGGTTGATGGCTACACCTTC
CASSISAGRVVDGYTF
>TRBJ2-3|TRBD1|TRBV5-1|NA
TGCGCCAGCAGCTTGGACAGGGGTGTTATAGATACGCAGTATTTT
CASSLDRGVIDTQYF
>TRBJ1-1|NA|TRBV5-3|NA
TGTGCCAGAAGCTTGAGAGACAGAATAATGAACACTGAAGCTTTCTTT
CARSLRDRIMNTEAFF
>TRBJ2-7|TRBD2|TRBV30|NA
TGTGCCTGGAGTTCGGGCGGGGGGTATACCTACGAGCAGTACTTC
CAWSSGGGYTYEQYF
>TRBJ1-1|NA|TRBV6-6|NA
TGTGCCAGCGGTTACCCCACAGGAGGGGTAGACACTGAAGCTTTCTTT
CASGYPTGGVDTEAFF
>TRBJ2-1|NA|TRBV13|NA
TGTGCCAGCAGCTTAGGTACCGTACTAGCAGGGTCCTACAATGAGCAGTTCTTC
CASSLGTVLAGSYNEQFF
>TRBJ2-5|NA|TRBV4-1|NA
TGCGCCAGCAGCCAGGGGGGGCGCCGGGAGACCCAGTACTTC
CASSQGGRRETQYF
>TRBJ1-1|NA|TRBV2|NA
TGTGCCAGCAGTGATAGCTACACTGAAGCTTTCTTT
CASSDSYTEAFF
>TRBJ2-5|TRBD2|TRBV2|NA
TGTGCCAGCACAACCAGCGGGAGGGCCTGGGAGACCCAGTACTTC
CASTTSGRAWETQYF
>TRBJ1-2|NA|TRBV6-4|NA
TGTGCCAGCAGTGACTCGAGCAGGACTAACTATGGCTACACCTTC
CASSDSSRTNYGYTF
>TRBJ2-1|TRBD2|TRBV15|NA
TGTGCCACCAGCAGAGAAGGACTAGCGGGGGGGCGGGAGCAGTTCTTC
CATSREGLAGGREQFF
>TRBJ1-6|NA|TRBV11-1|few
TGTGCCAGCAGCCATGGACAGTTTAATTCACCCCTCCACTTT
CASSHGQFNSPLHF
>TRBJ1-6|TRBD1|TRBV5-5|NA
TGTGCCAGCAGCCGCGAGGGACAGGGCAATTCACCCCTCCACTTT
CASSREGQGNSPLHF
>TRBJ2-2|TRBD1|TRBV5-4|NA
TGTGCCAGCAGCTCAGGACAGGTTTCGAACACCGGGGAGCTGTTTTTT
CASSSGQVSNTGELFF
>TRBJ1-1|TRBD1|TRBV13|NA
TGTGCCAGCAGCCCGACAACCCGACAGGGGATGAACACTGAAGCTTTCTTT
CASSPTTRQGMNTEAFF
>TRBJ1-2|TRBD1|TRBV11-2|NA
TGTGCCAGCAGCCCCCCCGGACAGGTACGCGGCTACACCTTC
CASSPPGQVRGYTF
>TRBJ1-4|NA|TRBV6-5|NA
TGTGCCAGCGGGCCGCGTCGGGGTGAAAAACTGTTTTTT
CASGPRRGEKLFF
>TRBJ2-7|NA|TRBV28|NA
TGTGCCAGCAGTCCGCCGAGAGGGTCCCTCAACGAGCAGTACTTC
CASSPPRGSLNEQYF
>TRBJ2-3|NA|TRBV6-5|NA
TGTGCCAGCCGCCTGGCGGGGGCGCGTAGAGATACGCAGTATTTT
CASRLAGARRDTQYF
>TRBJ2-1|NA|TRBV5-8|NA
TGTGCCAGCAGCTTTGATTTCGGGGTCGGTGAGCAGTTCTTC
CASSFDFGVGEQFF
>TRBJ1-2|TRBD1|TRBV27|NA
TGTGCCAGCACGCGACAGGGGGCCATTAATGGCTACACCTTC
CASTRQGAINGYTF
>TRBJ1-1|NA|TRBV6-5|NA
TGTGCCAGCAGTTACCGAGCAGGGTCGAGAGGAACTGAAGCTTTCTTT
CASSYRAGSRGTEAFF
>TRBJ2-6|NA|TRBV5-1|NA
TGCGCCAGCAGCTTCCCAGGGGCTGGGGCCAACGTCCTGACTTTC
CASSFPGAGANVLTF
>TRBJ2-7|TRBD2|TRBV7-8|few
TGTGCCAGCAGCTTAAGTGGTTGGCGGGAGGGAAACTACGAGCAGTACTTC
CASSLSGWREGNYEQYF
>TRBJ2-3|TRBD2|TRBV27|NA
TGTGCCAGCGGCTTCCTTCGCGGGAGACAAGATACGCAGTATTTT
CASGFLRGRQDTQYF
>TRBJ2-6|NA|TRBV19|NA
TGTGCCAGTAGACTTCTTAGCTCTGGGGCCAACGTCCTGACTTTC
CASRLLSSGANVLTF
>TRBJ1-4|NA|TRBV3-1/TRBV3-2|NA
TGTGCCAGCAGCCGGGGGCCAGGTAATGAAAAACTGTTTTTT
CASSRGPGNEKLFF
>TRBJ2-1|TRBD2|TRBV20-1|NA
TGCAGTGCTAGTACGGGGGGGCCAGTGAATGAGCAGTTCTTC
CSASTGGPVNEQFF
>TRBJ2-4|TRBD2|TRBV20-1|once
TGCAGTGCCGCCGGGGGGATCATTCAGTACTTC
CSAAGGIIQYF
>TRBJ2-1|NA|TRBV5-4|NA
TGTGCCAGCAGCTTGGCCCTGCGGGGAACCTACAATGAGCAGTTCTTC
CASSLALRGTYNEQFF
>TRBJ2-3|NA|TRBV6-5|NA
TGTGCCAGCAGTTACGGCACTAGTGCAGATACGCAGTATTTT
CASSYGTSADTQYF
>TRBJ1-2|NA|TRBV15|few
TGTGCCACCAGCAGGGGAGAAGGGGGTAACTATGGCTACACCTTC
CATSRGEGGNYGYTF
>TRBJ1-2|TRBD1|TRBV5-5|NA
TGTGCCAGCAGCGCCACAGGGGACTATGGCTACACCTTC
CASSATGDYGYTF
>TRBJ1-2|NA|TRBV7-2|NA
TGTGCCAGCAGCTTAACATTGGGGCAGGGAAAAGGCTACACCTTC
CASSLTLGQGKGYTF
>TRBJ2-1|NA|TRBV18|NA
TGTGCCAGCTCACAGACACAGGTGATTAATGAGCAGTTCTTC
CASSQTQVINEQFF
>TRBJ2-3|NA|TRBV4-1|NA
TGCGCCAGCAGCCATTATTACTCAGATACGCAGTATTTT
CASSHYYSDTQYF